The 8 T cell receptor beta chains listed next were all sequenced from one sample in a study of T cell clonality in common variable immunodeficiency. For these receptors, no antigen is known. Data came from immunoSEQ multiplex PCR; TCRdb stores just in-frame clones and leaves some out. This sample has about 26,000 clones, each found more than once. Points from the study as a whole: In common variable immunodeficiency, TCR beta chains reportedly carried fewer deletions and N-nucleotide insertions.

The sequencing sample was made of peripheral blood mononuclear cells. Receptors were obtained from a human donor with common variable immunodeficiency.

This clone was detected a few times. Sequencing ends 3 residues short of the CDR3 end; the germline J gene provides the rest. V is TRBV7-8 and J is TRBJ1-5; 10 nucleotides agree with TRBD1. There are 18 residues in the CDR3. J lost 4 bases, V lost 1 base, and 10 bases had no gene match. CDR1 SGHVS and CDR2 FQNEAQ come from the germline V gene. Incomplete CDR3 DNA: TGTGCCAGCAGCTTAGGTCGGGGACAGGGGTTATCAAATCAGCCC. The encoded protein is CASSLGRGQGLSNQP. The entire CDR3 protein is CASSLGRGQGLSNQPQHF.

The sample holds many counts of this clone. The read gets to within 3 residues of the CDR3 end, and the germline J gene fills in the rest. The chain joins TRBV28 to TRBJ2-7; tentatively, D is TRBD1 (7 bases). The CDR3 totals 14 residues. The V end lost 5 bases, the J end lost 3 bases, and 14 bases lay between the germline ends. Germline V gene sequence: CDR1 MDHEN, CDR2 SYDVKM. The chain's CDR3 is CASSPGGGLYEQYF. Incomplete CDR3 DNA: TGTGCCAGCAGTCCCGGAGGGGGCCTCTACGAG. The full variable domain, its missing parts supplied by reference TRBV28 and TRBJ2-7, is DVKVTQSSRYLVKRTGEKVFLECVQDMDHENMFWYRQDPGLGLRLIYFSYDVKMKEKGDIPEGYSVSREKKERFSLILESASTNQTSMYLCASSPGGGLYEQYFGPGTRLTVT.

This clone appeared many times. The read halts 3 residues ahead of the CDR3 end, with the missing end drawn from the germline J gene. The V gene is TRBV10-3, the J gene TRBJ2-7, with D possibly being TRBD1 (5 bases). Trimming left V 0 bases short and J 2 bases short, with 8 bases between. CDR1 is ENHRY, CDR2 SYGVKD, per germline. This CDR3 is 14 amino acids long. CDR3 residues: CAISESGRAYEQYF. CDR3 bases read: TGTGCCATCAGTGAGTCCGGCAGGGCCTACGAG.

This clone appeared a few times. The read gets to within 3 residues of the CDR3 end, and the germline J gene fills in the rest. The chain carries TRBV7-6 and TRBJ2-5; TRBD2 is a possible D gene (5 bases). The CDR3 runs to 14 residues. In germline, CDR1 is SGHVS, CDR2 FNYEAQ. The V end was cut by 4 bases, the J end by 4 bases, with 13 bases between. This CDR3 reads CASSSRGLGETQYF. The sequenced part of the CDR3 DNA is TGTGCCAGCAGCTCTCGAGGACTGGGAGAGACC.

The sample holds many counts of this clone. The CDR3 end lies 3 residues beyond the end of the read and is filled in from the germline J gene. The chain joins TRBV6-2 or TRBV6-3 to TRBJ2-3; TRBD2 matches at 7 bases. Germline CDR1 is MNHEY and CDR2 is SVGEGT. This CDR3 region has 16 residues. Germline trimming cut 6 bases from V and 2 bases from J; bases unmatched to any gene: 11. CDR3 protein: CASRYGGSGSTDTQYF. CDR3 DNA (partial): TGTGCCAGCAGATACGGGGGTAGCGGGTCCACAGATACG.

Remarks on this clone: The DNA ends 3 residues before the CDR3 does, and the rest of the CDR3 is filled in from the germline J gene. This sequence joins TRBV20-1 and TRBJ2-7, with TRBD2 matching over 12 bases. The germline CDR1 and CDR2 sequences are DFQATT and SNEGSKA (reference sequence). Unmatched junction bases numbered 9, after V lost 3 bases and J lost 3 bases. The CDR3 runs 16 residues. The CDR3 DNA, read in part, is TGCAGTGCTAGGGAATATGGACTAGCGGGAAGCTACGAG. As protein: CSAREYGLAGSYE. The CDR3 reads in full as CSAREYGLAGSYEQYF.

This clone was recorded a few times. Read sequence stops 3 residues before the CDR3 end, and the germline J gene provides the missing end. The identical CDR3 is also encoded by other nucleotide sequences in the sample. The chain carries TRBV19 and TRBJ2-7, with 7 bases aligning to TRBD2. Germline loops: CDR1 LNHDA, CDR2 SQIVND (reference sequence). Trimming took 6 bases from V and 5 from J; bases not matched to a gene: 7. This CDR3 region has 13 residues. The CDR3 here is CASSLPGGNEQYF. The CDR3 bases that were read are TGTGCCAGTAGCCTCCCCGGGGGGAACGAG.

As to this clone: Read data end 3 residues before the CDR3 end; the end is taken from the germline J gene. The genes are TRBV11-3 and TRBJ2-3; D may be TRBD1 (5 bases). The CDR3 contains 15 residues. V dropped 2 bases and J dropped 2 bases, with 11 bases sitting between them. Germline CDR1 reads SGHNT; CDR2 reads YENEEA. The CDR3 DNA, read in part, is TGTGCCAGCAGCTTAAATCCCGGACACACAGATACG. It yields the protein CASSLNPGHTDT. The whole CDR3 is CASSLNPGHTDTQYF.